Below are 8 T cell receptor beta chains sequenced from a single sample in a study of T cell responses to AZD1222 COVID-19 vaccine. This table comes from immunoSEQ multiplex PCR, and its TCRdb copy is limited to in-frame clones, with some not included. The sample has around 180,000 clones; more than 75% are singletons. The material sequenced was peripheral blood, taken 28 days after the second AZD1222 dose. Receptors originate from an adult who received the AZD1222 COVID-19 vaccine.

The rearrangement links TRBV4-3 to TRBJ1-6; TRBD1 aligns across 8 bases. The junction had 4 bases not matched to a gene; V was cut back by 0 bases and J by 6 bases. The CDR3 extends over 16 amino acids. Germline CDR1 and CDR2: LGHNA and YSLEER. The CDR3 DNA sequence: TGCGCCAGCAGCCAAGATCTAGGACAGGGTAATTCACCCCTCCACTTT. Translating gives CASSQDLGQGNSPLHF.

In regard to this clone: A read error may account for a junction end that differs from germline. The chain links TRBV7-7 to TRBJ2-7; D perhaps matches TRBD1 (5 bases). Germline CDR1 and CDR2: SSHAT and FNYEAQ (reference sequence). This CDR3 has 15 amino acids. CDR3 in amino acids: CASSLRQGHSYEQYF. In DNA form, the CDR3 reads TGTGCTAGCAGCCTGCGTCAGGGTCACTCCTACGAGCAGTACTTC.

This chain links TRBV19 with TRBJ2-7; 7 bases map to TRBD1. J gave up 7 bases and V 3 bases, and 6 bases lay outside the gene matches. The CDR3 has 13 amino acids. Per germline, CDR1 LNHDA and CDR2 SQIVND (reference sequence). Written as DNA, the CDR3 is TGTGCCAGTAGTATTGAGGGGGCCGGGGAGCAGTACTTC. The encoded protein is CASSIEGAGEQYF.

V usage is TRBV5-1 and J usage is TRBJ1-6; 7 bases fit TRBD1. From germline, CDR1 is SGHRS and CDR2 YFSETQ. Losses at the gene ends were 7 bases for V and 5 bases for J; bases not matched to a gene: 6. The CDR3 has 14 residues. CDR3 in amino acids: CASRETGNNSPLHF. As DNA, the CDR3 is TGCGCCAGCCGCGAGACAGGGAATAATTCACCCCTCCACTTT.

The chain recombines TRBV27 with TRBJ1-5; D unclear. Trimming took 6 bases from V and 6 from J, leaving 18 bases between them. Germline CDR1 reads MNHEY; CDR2 reads SMNVEV (reference sequence). The CDR3 has 15 residues. The CDR3 region is CASSGSAPSRQPQHF. As DNA, the CDR3 is TGTGCCAGCAGCGGGAGCGCTCCCTCCCGTCAGCCCCAGCATTTT.

This clone was observed once. The V and J genes are TRBV5-4 and TRBJ2-5; a possible D gene is TRBD1 (6 bases). The CDR3 length is 14 residues. Trimming left V 6 bases short and J 1 base short, with 13 bases between. CDR1 is SGHNT, CDR2 YYREEE, per germline (reference sequence). CDR3: CASTQQGGQETQYF. As DNA, the CDR3 is TGTGCCAGCACCCAACAAGGGGGCCAAGAGACCCAGTACTTC.

V and J are TRBV21-1 and TRBJ2-7; whether TRBD1, the table's D call, matches the DNA was not checked. TRBV21-1 is a documented pseudogene. The CDR3 has 11 amino acids. CDR3 DNA sequence: TGTGCCGGTGGACAGGCCTACGAGCAGTACTTC. Translation: CAGGQAYEQYF.

The chain links TRBV28 to TRBJ2-5; 7 nucleotides align to TRBD1. J was trimmed by 5 bases and V by 2 bases; bases with no gene match: 5. This CDR3 region has 14 residues. CDR1 and CDR2 from the germline V gene are MDHEN and SYDVKM. CDR3 nucleotides: TGTGCCAGCAGTTTAGAGGGGGCTCGGGAGACCCAGTACTTC. This codes for CASSLEGARETQYF.